The subject of this entry is one T cell receptor beta chain. The data derive from a study of blood T cell repertoires in COVID-19. Study-level background: T cells, B-cell-depleted T cells, or PBMCs supplied cDNA or gDNA.

The germline CDR1 and CDR2 sequences are SGHTA and FQGTGA. The CDR3 has 18 amino acids. Losses at the gene ends were 10 bases for V and 11 bases for J; bases not matched to a gene: 29. This table comes from immunoSEQ multiplex PCR, and its TCRdb copy is limited to in-frame clones, with some not included. This repertoire shows roughly 480,000 clones, roughly 89% found once; its top ten account for around 0.9%. The source material was peripheral blood. The TCR comes from a young man with COVID-19, enrolled during active disease. The genes are TRBV7-3 and TRBJ1-3; 7 nucleotides agree with TRBD1. CDR3 sequence reads: CATSNPDRARTPEWAIYF. CDR3 bases: TGTGCCACCTCTAACCCAGACAGGGCAAGGACGCCGGAGTGGGCCATATATTTT.